This T cell receptor (beta chain) is drawn from a study of T cells in localized non-small cell lung cancer. Broader study findings: For the top 100 tumor clones, a median about 57 also appeared in adjacent lung. Peak T cell clonality was found in uninvolved adjacent lung, exceeding tumor. A denser population of T cells in blood accompanied longer overall survival.

This CDR3 is 16 amino acids long. The V gene lost 6 bases and the J gene lost 0 bases, with 15 bases spanning the gap. In germline, CDR1 is WSHSY, CDR2 SAAADI. On this clone itself: Its antigen is not identified.

Repertoires were generated with immunoSEQ multiplex PCR, while TCRdb's copy carries only in-frame clones and drops some. The sample lists 20,000 or so clones; 85% to 90% were seen once. The clonotype originates from a male donor aged 60 or over with stage I squamous cell lung carcinoma. The sequences come from peripheral blood, collected before any cancer treatment. The gene calls are TRBV10-2 and TRBJ2-1; D possibly corresponds to TRBD2 (6 bases). CDR3 nucleotides: TGCGCCAGCAGCTTCGGGACTCGGAGCTCCTACAATGAGCAGTTCTTC. Its translation: CASSFGTRSSYNEQFF.